The 13 T cell receptor beta chains presented below share a single source sample, sequenced in a study of T cell changes during pregnancy in multiple sclerosis. Sequencing was performed with immunoSEQ multiplex PCR; in TCRdb, only in-frame clones are kept and a portion is missing. The sample lists approximately 17,000 clones; 84% were seen once. The sequencing used CD8+ T cells from peripheral blood mononuclear cells, collected in the second trimester of pregnancy. These TCRs come from a female donor in good health, enrolled as a control in a pregnancy study.

This clone has only one observation. This CDR3 is CASSFGQGAREQYF. The DNA of the CDR3 is TGTGCCAGCAGCTTCGGACAGGGGGCGAGGGAGCAGTACTTC. The chain carries TRBV7-6 and TRBJ2-7; 11 positions match TRBD1. Germline V gene data show CDR1 as SGHVS and CDR2 as FNYEAQ. The CDR3 is 14 amino acids. J was trimmed by 7 bases and V by 3 bases; bases with no gene match: 5.

V gene TRBV27 combines with J gene TRBJ2-7; 13 bases line up with TRBD2. V shed 10 bases, J shed 4 bases, and the junction held 13 bases outside the gene matches. The germline gives CDR1 MNHEY, CDR2 SMNVEV (reference sequence). The CDR3 is made up of 16 amino acids. The CDR3 DNA follows: TGTGCCACCGCGGGACTAGCGGGAACCTCTTTTTACGAGCAGTACTTC. It specifies CATAGLAGTSFYEQYF.

The chain employs TRBV4-3 and TRBJ2-1, with 7 bases fitting TRBD1. Unmatched junction bases numbered 7, after V lost 5 bases and J lost 3 bases. Per the germline V gene, CDR1 is LGHNA and CDR2 is YSLEER. CDR3 length: 15 residues. For the CDR3, the DNA is TGCGCCAGCAGCTCCCGACAGGGAATCTACAATGAGCAGTTCTTC. It specifies CASSSRQGIYNEQFF.

V is TRBV5-1 and J is TRBJ2-2; D is unresolved. This CDR3 has 15 amino acids. Germline CDR1 reads SGHRS; CDR2 reads YFSETQ. V lost 2 bases to trimming and J lost 4 bases, with 12 bases between them. CDR3 bases: TGCGCCAGCAGCTTATCGACGGCAGGCACCGGGGAGCTGTTTTTT. Amino acids: CASSLSTAGTGELFF.

The V call is TRBV16, the J call TRBJ2-6; 14 bases agree with TRBD2. This CDR3 comprises 18 residues. Trimming cost V 2 bases and J 2 bases; bases outside gene matches: 2. CDR1 KGHSY and CDR2 FQNENV come from the germline V gene. CDR3 DNA: TGTGCCAGCAGCCAAGGACTAGCGGGGGGAGCTGGGGCCAACGTCCTGACTTTC. This sequence encodes CASSQGLAGGAGANVLTF.

V and J are TRBV5-1 and TRBJ1-3; D may be TRBD1 (6 bases). Trimming pared 4 bases from V and 4 bases from J, leaving 9 bases between. The germline gives CDR1 SGHRS, CDR2 YFSETQ. The CDR3 is 13 amino acids. CDR3 amino acids: CASSRTVGNTIYF. The CDR3 coding sequence is TGCGCCAGCAGCCGGACAGTCGGAAACACCATATATTTT.

The chain has TRBV4-3 and TRBJ2-6; D gene uncertain. This CDR3 has 16 residues. Looked up from germline, CDR1 is LGHNA and CDR2 is YSLEER. V was pared by 0 bases and J by 0 bases, with 6 bases between. CDR3 region: CASSQDAGSGANVLTF. In nucleotides, the CDR3 is TGCGCCAGCAGCCAAGACGCAGGCTCTGGGGCCAACGTCCTGACTTTC.

This clone was counted a single time. The chain combines TRBV9 with TRBJ2-3; 9 bases line up with TRBD2. The CDR3 has 16 amino acids. The ends lost 3 bases at V and 0 bases at J; junction bases unmatched: 5. From germline, CDR1 is SGDLS and CDR2 YYNGEE. CDR3 region: CASSAGTSTSTDTQYF. CDR3 nucleotide sequence: TGTGCCAGCAGCGCCGGGACTAGCACTAGCACAGATACGCAGTATTTT.

The chain couples TRBV6-5 to TRBJ1-6; a weak D match, TRBD1 (5 bases). This CDR3 has 15 residues. From germline, CDR1 is MNHEY and CDR2 SVGAGI. The V gene lost 2 bases and the J gene lost 3 bases, with 8 bases spanning the gap. CDR3 sequence: CASSYEGVYNSPLHF. The CDR3 bases are TGTGCCAGCAGTTACGAAGGGGTCTATAATTCACCCCTCCACTTT.

This rearrangement joins TRBV7-2 to TRBJ2-7, with D perhaps matching TRBD2 (5 bases). The germline V gene has CDR1 SGHTA and CDR2 FQGNSA. V was pared by 5 bases and J by 0 bases, with 11 bases between. The CDR3 is 14 residues long. The CDR3 spells CASSGQRSSYEQYF. CDR3 nucleotides: TGTGCCAGCAGCGGGCAGCGGAGCTCCTACGAGCAGTACTTC.

This clone is a singleton in its sample. This chain links TRBV10-1 with TRBJ1-2, with D possibly matching TRBD1 (6 bases). The CDR3 has 16 amino acids. V lost 2 bases and J lost 4, with 17 bases in between. Germline loops: CDR1 WNHNN, CDR2 SYGVQD (reference sequence). This CDR3 reads CASSERDIREAYGYTF. The CDR3 DNA sequence: TGCGCCAGCAGTGAGCGGGACATTAGGGAAGCCTATGGCTACACCTTC.

The gene calls are TRBV27 and TRBJ1-5; 11 positions match TRBD1. This CDR3 is 14 amino acids long. The germline gives CDR1 MNHEY, CDR2 SMNVEV (reference sequence). Trimming removed 5 bases from V and 7 bases from J; junction bases left unmatched: 4. CDR3 sequence reads: CASSLGQGEQPQHF. In DNA, the CDR3 is TGTGCCAGCAGTCTGGGACAGGGGGAGCAGCCCCAGCATTTT.

This clone was recorded only once. The V gene is TRBV6-4, the J gene TRBJ2-1, with TRBD2 identical over 7 bases. The CDR3 length is 14 residues. Germline trimming cut 4 bases from V and 4 bases from J; bases unmatched to any gene: 4. Germline V gene lookup returns CDR1 MRHNA and CDR2 SNTAGT. In DNA form, the CDR3 reads TGTGCCAGCAGTGGAGGGGAGGGTTACAATGAGCAGTTCTTC. Its protein is CASSGGEGYNEQFF.